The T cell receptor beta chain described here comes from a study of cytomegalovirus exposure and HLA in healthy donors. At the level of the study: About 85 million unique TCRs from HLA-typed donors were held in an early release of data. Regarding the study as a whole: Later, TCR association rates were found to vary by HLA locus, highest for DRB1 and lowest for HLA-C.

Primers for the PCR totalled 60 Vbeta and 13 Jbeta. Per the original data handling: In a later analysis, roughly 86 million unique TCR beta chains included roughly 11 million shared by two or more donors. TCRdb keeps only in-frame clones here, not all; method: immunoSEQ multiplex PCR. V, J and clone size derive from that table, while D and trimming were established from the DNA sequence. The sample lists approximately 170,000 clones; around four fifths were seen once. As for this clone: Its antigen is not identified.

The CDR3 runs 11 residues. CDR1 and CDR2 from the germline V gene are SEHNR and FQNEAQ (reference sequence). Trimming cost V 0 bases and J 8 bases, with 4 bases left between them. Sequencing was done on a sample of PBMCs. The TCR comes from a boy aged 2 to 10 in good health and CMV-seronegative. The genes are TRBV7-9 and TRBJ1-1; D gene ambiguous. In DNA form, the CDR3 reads TGTGCCAGCAGCTTAGCGACAGAAGCTTTCTTT. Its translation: CASSLATEAFF.